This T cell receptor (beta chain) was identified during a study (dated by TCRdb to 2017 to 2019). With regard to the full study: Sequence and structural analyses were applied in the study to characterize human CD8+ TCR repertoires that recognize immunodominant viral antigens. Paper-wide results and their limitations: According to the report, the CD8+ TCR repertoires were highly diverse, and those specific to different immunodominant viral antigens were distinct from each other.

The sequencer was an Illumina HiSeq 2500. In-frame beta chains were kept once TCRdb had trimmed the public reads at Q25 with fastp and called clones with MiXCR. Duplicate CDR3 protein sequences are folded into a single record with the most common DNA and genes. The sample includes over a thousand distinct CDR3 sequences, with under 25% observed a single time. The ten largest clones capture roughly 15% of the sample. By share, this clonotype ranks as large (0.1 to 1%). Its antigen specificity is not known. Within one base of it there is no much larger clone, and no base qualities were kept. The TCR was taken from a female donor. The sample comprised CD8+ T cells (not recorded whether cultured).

CDR3 sequence: CASTFGAYNSPLHF. In nucleotides, the sequence is TGTGCCAGCACTTTTGGGGCCTATAATTCACCCCTCCACTTT. The chain is encoded by TRBV27 joined to TRBJ1-6; the D gene identity is not certain. The CDR3 numbers 14 residues from cysteine through phenylalanine. Of the read, only the CDR3 DNA is kept; its 42 bases are in frame from base 1. From the germline V gene (reference sequence), CDR1 is MNHEY and CDR2 is SMNVEV. Trimming costs V 7 bases and J 2 bases, and their ends lie 9 bases apart.